The rows below give T cell receptor beta chains drawn from one sample of a study of blood T cell repertoires in COVID-19. This table comes from immunoSEQ multiplex PCR, and its TCRdb copy is limited to in-frame clones, with some not included. The sample yields about 380,000 clones, more than 75% seen once. Sequencing used PBMCs or T cells enriched from blood (not recorded which). Receptors originate from a woman between 18 and 30 years old who had recovered from COVID-19. Both conserved end residues are part of each CDR3. Each record gives: J gene, D gene, V gene, clone size, CDR3 DNA, CDR3 protein. D genes are given only for firm matches. Some rows mark clone size as missing; the rest say once, few, many or name a class of expanded clone.

J gene: TRBJ1-3; D gene: TRBD1; V gene: TRBV10-3; clone size: -; CDR3 DNA: TGTGCCATCAGTGCACAGGGGGACTCTGGAAACACCATATATTTT; CDR3 protein: CAISAQGDSGNTIYF
J gene: TRBJ1-6; D gene: TRBD1; V gene: TRBV2; clone size: -; CDR3 DNA: TGTGCCAGCAGTGAAGGCAGGGGGAATTCACCCCTCCACTTT; CDR3 protein: CASSEGRGNSPLHF
J gene: TRBJ2-5; D gene: TRBD1; V gene: TRBV2; clone size: few; CDR3 DNA: TGTGCCAGCAGTCGGGACAGGGGGCGCAGAAAAGAGACCCAGTACTTC; CDR3 protein: CASSRDRGRRKETQYF
J gene: TRBJ2-7; D gene: TRBD1; V gene: TRBV10-1; clone size: -; CDR3 DNA: TGCGCCACTTACTCTCCGGGACAGGTCTACGAGCAGTACTTC; CDR3 protein: CATYSPGQVYEQYF
J gene: TRBJ1-5; D gene: TRBD1; V gene: TRBV6-2/TRBV6-3; clone size: -; CDR3 DNA: TGTGCCAGCAGTTACTCGTTAGGGGGCTGGAGCAATCAGCCCCAGCATTTT; CDR3 protein: CASSYSLGGWSNQPQHF
J gene: TRBJ2-1; D gene: TRBD2; V gene: TRBV12-5; clone size: -; CDR3 DNA: TGTGCTAGTGGGCCCCCGGGACTAGCGTACTACAATGAGCAGTTCTTC; CDR3 protein: CASGPPGLAYYNEQFF
J gene: TRBJ1-5; D gene: TRBD1; V gene: TRBV2; clone size: -; CDR3 DNA: TGTGCCAGCAGTAAGACAGGGTTTTTGGATCAGCCCCAGCATTTT; CDR3 protein: CASSKTGFLDQPQHF
J gene: TRBJ2-5; D gene: TRBD2; V gene: TRBV5-8; clone size: once; CDR3 DNA: TGTGCCAGCAGCCAATTAAAGACTAGCGGGGCCCGAGAGACCCAGTACTTC; CDR3 protein: CASSQLKTSGARETQYF
J gene: TRBJ2-2; D gene: TRBD2; V gene: TRBV5-1; clone size: -; CDR3 DNA: TGCGCCAGCAGCTTGGGCGGGGGGCATAGCACCGGGGAGCTGTTTTTT; CDR3 protein: CASSLGGGHSTGELFF
J gene: TRBJ1-2; D gene: -; V gene: TRBV9; clone size: -; CDR3 DNA: TGTGCCAGCAGCGTCCAGCCGACAGCTAACTATGGCTACACCTTC; CDR3 protein: CASSVQPTANYGYTF
J gene: TRBJ2-7; D gene: -; V gene: TRBV5-6; clone size: -; CDR3 DNA: TGTGCCAGCAGCTTGTTAGGCGGTAAGGTCTCCTACGAGCAGTACTTC; CDR3 protein: CASSLLGGKVSYEQYF
J gene: TRBJ1-2; D gene: TRBD1; V gene: TRBV7-8; clone size: -; CDR3 DNA: TGTGCCAGCAGCGCGACAGGGTCGGGCTATGGCTACACCTTC; CDR3 protein: CASSATGSGYGYTF
J gene: TRBJ1-1; D gene: -; V gene: TRBV30; clone size: -; CDR3 DNA: TGTGCCTGGACCCTACTAACTGAAGCTTTCTTT; CDR3 protein: CAWTLLTEAFF
J gene: TRBJ1-2; D gene: -; V gene: TRBV30; clone size: -; CDR3 DNA: TGTGCCTGGAGACCAGCGTCGACCCATGGCTACACCTTC; CDR3 protein: CAWRPASTHGYTF
J gene: TRBJ2-3; D gene: -; V gene: TRBV2; clone size: -; CDR3 DNA: TGTGCCAGCAGTACGGACAGCCCAACTAGCACAGATACGCAGTATTTT; CDR3 protein: CASSTDSPTSTDTQYF